Presented here are 17 T cell receptor beta chains from one specimen sequenced in a study of blood T cell repertoires in COVID-19. The assay was immunoSEQ multiplex PCR, and TCRdb's table has in-frame clones only and misses some. The repertoire includes 200,000 or so clones, 75% to 90% of them detected once, and over 3% sits in the top ten. What was sequenced was PBMCs or T cells enriched from blood (not recorded which). The receptor source for this set is a middle-aged woman with acute COVID-19.

This clone was counted between two and nine times. V usage is TRBV5-1 and J usage is TRBJ1-5; 7 bases agree with TRBD1. The junction had 4 bases not matched to a gene; V was cut back by 0 bases and J by 1 base. Germline CDR1 is SGHRS and CDR2 is YFSETQ. The length of the CDR3 is 16 residues. The CDR3 region is CASSLEGGRSNQPQHF. The CDR3 coding sequence is TGCGCCAGCAGCTTGGAAGGGGGCAGGAGCAATCAGCCCCAGCATTTT.

The chain recombines TRBV7-8 with TRBJ1-1; 8 bases fit TRBD1. Germline lookup yields CDR1 SGHVS and CDR2 FQNEAQ. Losses at the gene ends were 0 bases for V and 5 bases for J; bases not matched to a gene: 11. This CDR3 comprises 17 residues. The CDR3 DNA reads as TGTGCCAGCAGCTTAGCCCCGGGCAGGGGGCATGGGACTGAAGCTTTCTTT. Its protein product is CASSLAPGRGHGTEAFF.

This chain connects TRBV27 to TRBJ1-2; 8 bases agree with TRBD1. CDR3 length equals 15 residues. From germline, CDR1 is MNHEY and CDR2 SMNVEV (reference sequence). The V segment lost 1 base and the J segment 10 bases; nucleotides outside the gene matches: 11. In nucleotides, the CDR3 is TGTGCCAGCAGTTTATTCCGGACAGGGTCTTTCGCCTACACCTTC. Its protein is CASSLFRTGSFAYTF.

As concerns this clone: Other DNA variants within this sample encode the same CDR3. The V call is TRBV10-1, the J call TRBJ1-2; 8 positions agree with TRBD1. Looked up from germline, CDR1 is WNHNN and CDR2 is SYGVQD (reference sequence). The CDR3 is made up of 13 amino acids. The V and J ends lost 5 bases and 7 bases, in that order; junction bases with no gene match: 6. CDR3 protein: CASSPDRGGGYTF. CDR3 DNA sequence: TGCGCCAGCAGTCCCGACAGGGGTGGTGGCTACACCTTC.

The chain combines TRBV6-5 with TRBJ2-7; TRBD2 might be the D (6 bases). Germline CDR1 reads MNHEY; CDR2 reads SVGAGI. V was shortened by 6 bases and J by 4 bases, with 13 bases between the two germline ends. CDR3 size: 13 residues. The CDR3 sequence: CASSRDWSYEQYV. The CDR3 DNA reads as TGTGCCAGCAGCCGGGACTGGAGTTACGAGCAGTACGTC.

This chain uses TRBV3-1 (or the pseudogene TRBV3-2) with TRBJ1-1; the D gene is possibly TRBD1 (5 bases). Per germline, CDR1 LGHDT and CDR2 YNNKEL (reference sequence). This CDR3 comprises 13 residues. With 4 bases removed from V and 5 bases from J, the gap between germline ends came to 11 bases. In DNA form, the CDR3 reads TGTGCCAGCAGCCCCCCAGGGAGGACTGAAGCTTTCTTT. This translates into CASSPPGRTEAFF.

The gene calls are TRBV28 and TRBJ1-5, with 8 bases matching TRBD1. This CDR3 is 16 amino acids long. From germline, CDR1 is MDHEN and CDR2 SYDVKM. Trimming removed 4 bases from V and 5 bases from J; junction bases left unmatched: 10. CDR3 loop: CASSSWSDRGYQPQHF. CDR3 DNA sequence: TGTGCCAGCAGTTCCTGGTCCGACAGGGGTTATCAGCCCCAGCATTTT.

This rearrangement joins TRBV5-1 to TRBJ1-2; D is possibly TRBD1 (5 bases). Germline assignment: CDR1 SGHRS and CDR2 YFSETQ. The CDR3 spans 18 residues. Trimming removed 4 bases from V and 0 bases from J, with 22 bases in between. The CDR3 loop reads CASSPAGGMAETNYGYTF. The DNA of the CDR3 is TGCGCCAGCAGCCCGGCGGGGGGGATGGCGGAGACTAACTATGGCTACACCTTC.

This clone showed up just a few times. Other DNA variants within this sample encode the same CDR3. The V call is TRBV19, the J call TRBJ2-2, with D tentatively TRBD2 (5 bases). The germline CDR1 and CDR2 sequences are LNHDA and SQIVND (reference sequence). The CDR3 sequence is 14 residues long. V gave up 5 bases and J gave up 3 bases, with 10 bases separating them. The CDR3 sequence is CASSPGSHTGELFF. The CDR3 region has the DNA TGTGCCAGTAGTCCGGGATCCCACACCGGGGAGCTGTTTTTT.

The chain carries TRBV9 and TRBJ2-1, with TRBD2 matching over 11 bases. The CDR3 extends over 17 amino acids. V gave up 1 base and J gave up 6 bases; unmatched junction bases: 9. The V gene's germline CDR1 is SGDLS and CDR2 YYNGEE. DNA for the CDR3: TGTGCCAGCAGCGTAACTACCAATAGCGGGGGGGCCAATGAGCAGTTCTTC. This encodes CASSVTTNSGGANEQFF.

In its sample, this clone was seen once. J is TRBJ1-1 and V is TRBV2; D may be TRBD1 (5 bases). Germline CDR1 and CDR2: SNHLY and FYNNEI. V lost 6 bases and J lost 0, with 14 bases in between. This CDR3 region has 15 residues. The CDR3 DNA reads as TGTGCCAGCAGGATCTCGTCAGGGTTGAACACTGAAGCTTTCTTT. It specifies CASRISSGLNTEAFF.

The chain has TRBV7-9 and TRBJ2-5; possibly TRBD2 for D (5 bases). Trimming removed 5 bases at V and 5 bases at J, with 9 bases between. In germline, CDR1 is SEHNR, CDR2 FQNEAQ (reference sequence). The CDR3 is made up of 12 amino acids. In nucleotides, the CDR3 is TGTGCCAGCAGCCGCCGGGGTGAGACCCAGTACTTC. It translates to CASSRRGETQYF.

The V call is TRBV6-5, the J call TRBJ1-2; TRBD1 might be the D (6 bases). With 7 bases removed from V and 8 bases from J, the gap between germline ends came to 17 bases. Germline V lookup: CDR1 MNHEY, CDR2 SVGAGI. The CDR3 has 13 amino acids. This CDR3 reads CASTSTGPDGYTF. CDR3 bases: TGTGCCAGCACTTCTACAGGGCCGGACGGCTACACCTTC.

This sequence joins TRBV25-1 and TRBJ2-2; 7 bases are shared with TRBD1. Germline V lookup: CDR1 MGHDK, CDR2 SYGVNS. The junction had 7 bases not matched to a gene; V was cut back by 2 bases and J by 7 bases. The CDR3 has 15 residues. The CDR3 region is CASSEGRGLGGELFF. CDR3 sequence (DNA): TGTGCCAGCAGTGAAGGAAGGGGGCTCGGCGGGGAGCTGTTTTTT.

This clone appeared once. V usage is TRBV5-1 and J usage is TRBJ2-1, with 10 positions matching TRBD1. V gave up 0 bases and J gave up 2 bases; unmatched junction bases: 2. The germline V gene has CDR1 SGHRS and CDR2 YFSETQ. The CDR3 length is 16 residues. The CDR3 DNA follows: TGCGCCAGCAGCTTGGGAGGGACAGGGGCCTACAATGAGCAGTTCTTC. It is translated as CASSLGGTGAYNEQFF.

The rearrangement joins TRBV18 to TRBJ2-7; D unclear. Germline V CDR1 and CDR2: KGHSH, LQKENI. The CDR3 runs to 14 residues. V was trimmed by 2 bases and J by 1 base, leaving 9 bases between them. CDR3 DNA sequence: TGTGCCAGCTCACCAGTTGGAGATTCCTACGAGCAGTACGTC. This codes for CASSPVGDSYEQYV.

The gene calls are TRBV18 and TRBJ1-6; D is unresolved. V was clipped by 3 bases and J by 9 bases, with 12 bases between them. Germline V CDR1 and CDR2: KGHSH, LQKENI. The CDR3 runs to 14 residues. The CDR3 bases are TGTGCCAGCTCACCTGGAGGTGACGGTTCACCCCTCCACTTT. This encodes CASSPGGDGSPLHF. Supplemented by reference TRBV18 and TRBJ1-6, the full variable domain reads NAGVMQNPRHLVRRRGQEARLRCSPMKGHSHVYWYRQLPEEGLKFMVYLQKENIIDESGMPKERFSAEFPKEGPSILRIQQVVRGDSAAYFCASSPGGDGSPLHFGNGTRLTVT.